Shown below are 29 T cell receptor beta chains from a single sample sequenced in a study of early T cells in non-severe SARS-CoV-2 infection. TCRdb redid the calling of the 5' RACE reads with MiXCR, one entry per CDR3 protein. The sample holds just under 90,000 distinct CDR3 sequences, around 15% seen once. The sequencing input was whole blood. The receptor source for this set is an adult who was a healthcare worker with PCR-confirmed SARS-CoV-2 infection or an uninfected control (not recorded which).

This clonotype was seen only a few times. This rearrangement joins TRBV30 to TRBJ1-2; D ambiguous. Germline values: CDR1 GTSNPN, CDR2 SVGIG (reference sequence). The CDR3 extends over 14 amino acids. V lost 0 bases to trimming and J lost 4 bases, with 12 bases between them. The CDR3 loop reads CAWSVLGALYGYTF. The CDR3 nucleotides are TGTGCCTGGAGTGTATTGGGAGCCCTCTATGGCTACACCTTC.

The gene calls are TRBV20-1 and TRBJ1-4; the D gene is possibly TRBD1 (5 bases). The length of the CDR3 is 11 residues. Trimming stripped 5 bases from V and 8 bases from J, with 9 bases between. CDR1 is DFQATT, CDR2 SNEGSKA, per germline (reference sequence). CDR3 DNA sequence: TGCAGTGCTCTTTGGGGGGAAAAACTGTTTTTT. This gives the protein CSALWGEKLFF.

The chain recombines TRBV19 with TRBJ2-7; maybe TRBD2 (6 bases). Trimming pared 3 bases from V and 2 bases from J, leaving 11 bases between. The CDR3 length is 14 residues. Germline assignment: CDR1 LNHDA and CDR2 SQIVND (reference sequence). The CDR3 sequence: CASSIGGSAYEQYF. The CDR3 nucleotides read TGTGCCAGTAGTATTGGGGGGTCGGCCTACGAGCAGTACTTC. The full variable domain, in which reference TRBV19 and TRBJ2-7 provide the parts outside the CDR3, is DGGITQSPKYLFRKEGQNVTLSCEQNLNHDAMYWYRQDPGQGLRLIYYSQIVNDFQKGDIAEGYSVSREKKESFPLTVTSAQKNPTAFYLCASSIGGSAYEQYFGPGTRLTVT.

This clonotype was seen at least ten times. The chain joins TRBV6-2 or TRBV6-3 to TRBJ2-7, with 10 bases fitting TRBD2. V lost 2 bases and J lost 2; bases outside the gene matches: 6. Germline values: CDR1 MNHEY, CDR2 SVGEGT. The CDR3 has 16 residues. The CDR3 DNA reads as TGTGCCAGCAGTTACCCCACTAGCGGGGACCCCTACGAGCAGTACTTC. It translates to CASSYPTSGDPYEQYF.

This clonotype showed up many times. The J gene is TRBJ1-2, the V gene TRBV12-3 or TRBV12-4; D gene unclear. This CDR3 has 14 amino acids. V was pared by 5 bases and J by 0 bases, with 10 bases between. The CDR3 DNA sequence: TGTGCCAGCAGTAGGGCCGGCACTAACTATGGCTACACCTTC. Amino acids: CASSRAGTNYGYTF.

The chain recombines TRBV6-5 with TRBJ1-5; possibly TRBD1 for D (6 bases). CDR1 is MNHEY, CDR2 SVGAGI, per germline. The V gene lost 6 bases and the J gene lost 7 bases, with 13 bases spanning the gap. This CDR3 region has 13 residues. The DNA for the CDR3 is TGTGCCAGCAGGGAGGGGGGTCAGCAGCCCCAGCATTTT. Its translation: CASREGGQQPQHF.

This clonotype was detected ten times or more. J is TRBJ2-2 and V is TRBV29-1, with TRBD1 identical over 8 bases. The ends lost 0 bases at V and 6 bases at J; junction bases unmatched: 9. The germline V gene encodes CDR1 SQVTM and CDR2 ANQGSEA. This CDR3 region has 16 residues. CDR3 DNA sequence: TGCAGCGTTGAAGAGGGTCAGGACAGGGTCCCCGGGGAGCTGTTTTTT. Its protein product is CSVEEGQDRVPGELFF.

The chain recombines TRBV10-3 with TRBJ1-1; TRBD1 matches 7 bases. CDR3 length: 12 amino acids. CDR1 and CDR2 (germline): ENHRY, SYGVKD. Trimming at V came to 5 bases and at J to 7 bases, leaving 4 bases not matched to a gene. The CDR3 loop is CAISTRDSEAFF. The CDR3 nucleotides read TGTGCCATCAGTACTCGGGACAGTGAAGCTTTCTTT.

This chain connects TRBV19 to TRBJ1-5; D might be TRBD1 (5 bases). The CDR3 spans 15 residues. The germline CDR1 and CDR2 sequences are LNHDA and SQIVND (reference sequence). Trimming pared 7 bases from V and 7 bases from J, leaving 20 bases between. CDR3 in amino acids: CASTPDRSGKQPQHF. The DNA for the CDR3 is TGTGCCAGTACTCCTGATCGGTCAGGGAAGCAGCCCCAGCATTTT.

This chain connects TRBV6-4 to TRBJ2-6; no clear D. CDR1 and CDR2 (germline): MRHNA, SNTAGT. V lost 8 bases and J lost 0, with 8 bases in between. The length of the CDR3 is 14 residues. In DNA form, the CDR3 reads TGTGCCAGCTACCTGGGCTCTGGGGCCAACGTCCTGACTTTC. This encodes CASYLGSGANVLTF.

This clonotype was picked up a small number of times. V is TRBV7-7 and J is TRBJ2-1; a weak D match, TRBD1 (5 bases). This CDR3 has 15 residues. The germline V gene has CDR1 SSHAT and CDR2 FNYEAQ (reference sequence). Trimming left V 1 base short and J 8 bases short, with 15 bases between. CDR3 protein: CASSLGQGTLHEQFF. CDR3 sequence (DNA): TGTGCCAGCAGCTTAGGTCAGGGCACGCTCCATGAGCAGTTCTTC. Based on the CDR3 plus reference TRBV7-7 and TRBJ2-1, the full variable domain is GAGVSQSPRYKVTKRGQDVTLRCDPISSHATLYWYQQALGQGPEFLTYFNYEAQPDKSGLPSDRFSAERPEGSISTLTIQRTEQRDSAMYRCASSLGQGTLHEQFFGPGTRLTVL.

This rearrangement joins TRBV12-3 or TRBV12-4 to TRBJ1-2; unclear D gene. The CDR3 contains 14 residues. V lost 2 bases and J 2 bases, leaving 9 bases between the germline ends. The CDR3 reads CASSLRLGNYGYTF. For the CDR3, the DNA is TGTGCCAGCAGTTTAAGGTTGGGAAACTATGGCTACACCTTC.

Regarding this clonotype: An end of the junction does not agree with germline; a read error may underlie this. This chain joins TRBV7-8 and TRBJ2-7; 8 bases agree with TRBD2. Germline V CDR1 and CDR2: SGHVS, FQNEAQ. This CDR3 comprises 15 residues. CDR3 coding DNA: TGTGCCAGCAGCTTAGTATCCGGGAGGGACTACAAGCAGTACTTC. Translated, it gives CASSLVSGRDYKQYF.

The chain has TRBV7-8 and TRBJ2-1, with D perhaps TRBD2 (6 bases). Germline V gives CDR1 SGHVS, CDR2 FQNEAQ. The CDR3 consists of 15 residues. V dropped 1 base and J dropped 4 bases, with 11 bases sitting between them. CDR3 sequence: CASSLEGGDYNEQFF. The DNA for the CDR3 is TGTGCCAGCAGCTTAGAGGGCGGGGATTACAATGAGCAGTTCTTC.

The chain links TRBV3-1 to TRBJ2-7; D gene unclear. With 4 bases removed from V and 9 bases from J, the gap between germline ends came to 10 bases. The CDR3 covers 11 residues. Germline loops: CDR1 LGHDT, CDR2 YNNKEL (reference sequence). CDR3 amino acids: CASSRGRSQYF. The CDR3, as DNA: TGTGCCAGCAGCCGGGGAAGATCGCAGTACTTC.

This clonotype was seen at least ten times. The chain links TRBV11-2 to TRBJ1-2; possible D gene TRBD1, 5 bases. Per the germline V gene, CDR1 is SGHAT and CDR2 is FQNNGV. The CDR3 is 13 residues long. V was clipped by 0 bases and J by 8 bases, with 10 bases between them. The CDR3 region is CASSLEDRGGYTF. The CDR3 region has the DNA TGTGCCAGCAGCTTAGAGGACCGGGGCGGCTACACCTTC.

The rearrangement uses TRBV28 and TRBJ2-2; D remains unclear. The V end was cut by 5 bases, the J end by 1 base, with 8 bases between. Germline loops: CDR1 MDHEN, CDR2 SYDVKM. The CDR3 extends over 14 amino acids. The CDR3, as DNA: TGTGCCAGCAGTATGGCGCAGAACACCGGGGAGCTGTTTTTT. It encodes CASSMAQNTGELFF.

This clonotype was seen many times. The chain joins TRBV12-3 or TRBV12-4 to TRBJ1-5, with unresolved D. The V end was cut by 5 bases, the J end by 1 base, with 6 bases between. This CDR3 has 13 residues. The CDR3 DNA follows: TGTGCCAGCAGTCCCTCCAGCAATCAGCCCCAGCATTTT. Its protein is CASSPSSNQPQHF.

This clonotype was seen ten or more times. CDR3 loop: CASSSDRGRETQYF. In nucleotides, the CDR3 is TGTGCCAGCAGTTCGGACAGGGGACGAGAGACCCAGTACTTC. The chain employs TRBV2 and TRBJ2-5; 9 bases fit TRBD1. CDR1 is SNHLY, CDR2 FYNNEI, per germline. V shed 5 bases and J 4 bases; nucleotides not matched to a gene: 5. This CDR3 contains 14 residues.

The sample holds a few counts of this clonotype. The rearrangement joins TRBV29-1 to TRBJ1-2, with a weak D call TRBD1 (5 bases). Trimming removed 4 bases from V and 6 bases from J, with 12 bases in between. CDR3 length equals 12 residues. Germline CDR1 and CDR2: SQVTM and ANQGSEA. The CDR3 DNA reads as TGCAGCGTTGTACGGGGCGCTGATGGCTACACCTTC. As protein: CSVVRGADGYTF.

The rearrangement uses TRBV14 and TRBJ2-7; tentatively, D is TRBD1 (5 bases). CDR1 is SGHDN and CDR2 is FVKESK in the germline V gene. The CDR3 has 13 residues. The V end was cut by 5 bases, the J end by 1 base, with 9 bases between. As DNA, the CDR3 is TGTGCCAGCAGCGGCAGACAGTCCTACGAGCAGTACTTC. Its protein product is CASSGRQSYEQYF.

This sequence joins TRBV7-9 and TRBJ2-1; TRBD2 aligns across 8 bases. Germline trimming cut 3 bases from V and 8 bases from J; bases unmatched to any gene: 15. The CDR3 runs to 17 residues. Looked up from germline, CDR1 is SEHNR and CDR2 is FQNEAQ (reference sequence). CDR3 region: CASSFLESGRLIDEQFF. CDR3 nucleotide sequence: TGTGCCAGCAGCTTTTTGGAGAGCGGGAGACTAATAGATGAGCAGTTCTTC.

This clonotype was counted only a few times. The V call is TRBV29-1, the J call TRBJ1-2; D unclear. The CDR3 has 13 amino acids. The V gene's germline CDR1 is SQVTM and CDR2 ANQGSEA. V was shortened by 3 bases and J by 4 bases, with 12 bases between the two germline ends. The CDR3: CSVEGGPGYGYTF. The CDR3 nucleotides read TGCAGCGTTGAGGGAGGTCCTGGCTATGGCTACACCTTC.

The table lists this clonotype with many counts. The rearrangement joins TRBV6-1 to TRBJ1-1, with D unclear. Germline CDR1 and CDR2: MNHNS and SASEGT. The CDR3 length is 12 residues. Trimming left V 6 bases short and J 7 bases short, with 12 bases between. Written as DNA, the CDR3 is TGTGCCAGCAGCGAATCTCGCGTTGAAGCTTTCTTT. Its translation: CASSESRVEAFF.

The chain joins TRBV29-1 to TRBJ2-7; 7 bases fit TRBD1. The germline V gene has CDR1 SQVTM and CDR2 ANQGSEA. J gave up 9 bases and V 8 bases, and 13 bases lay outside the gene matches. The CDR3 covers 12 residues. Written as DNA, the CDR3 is TGCAGCATCTTTACAGGGGACGTAGGGCAGTACTTC. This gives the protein CSIFTGDVGQYF.

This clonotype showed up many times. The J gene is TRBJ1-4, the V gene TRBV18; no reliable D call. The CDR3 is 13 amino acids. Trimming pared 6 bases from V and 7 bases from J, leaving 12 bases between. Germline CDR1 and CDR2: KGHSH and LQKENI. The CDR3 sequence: CASSPGRSEKLFF. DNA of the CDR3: TGTGCCAGCTCGCCCGGGAGGAGTGAAAAACTGTTTTTT. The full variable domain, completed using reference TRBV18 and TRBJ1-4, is NAGVMQNPRHLVRRRGQEARLRCSPMKGHSHVYWYRQLPEEGLKFMVYLQKENIIDESGMPKERFSAEFPKEGPSILRIQQVVRGDSAAYFCASSPGRSEKLFFGSGTQLSVL.

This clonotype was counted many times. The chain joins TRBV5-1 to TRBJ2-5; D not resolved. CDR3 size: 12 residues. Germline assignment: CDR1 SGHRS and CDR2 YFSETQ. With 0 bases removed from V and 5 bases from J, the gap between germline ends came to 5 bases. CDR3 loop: CASSLGAETQYF. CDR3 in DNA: TGCGCCAGCAGCTTGGGTGCGGAGACCCAGTACTTC.

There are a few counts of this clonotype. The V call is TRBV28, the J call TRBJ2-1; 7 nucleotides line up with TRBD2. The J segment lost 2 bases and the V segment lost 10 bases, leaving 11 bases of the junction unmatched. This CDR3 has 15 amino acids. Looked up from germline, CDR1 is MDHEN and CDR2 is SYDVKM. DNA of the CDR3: TGTGCCATACAGCGGGAACCGGGCGCCTACAATGAGCAGTTCTTC. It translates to CAIQREPGAYNEQFF.

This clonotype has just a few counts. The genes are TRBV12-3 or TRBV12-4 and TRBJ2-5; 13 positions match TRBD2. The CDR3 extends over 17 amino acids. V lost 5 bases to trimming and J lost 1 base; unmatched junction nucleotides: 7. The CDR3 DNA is TGTGCCAGCAGTCCCGGGACTAGCGGGATCCCCCAAGAGACCCAGTACTTC. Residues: CASSPGTSGIPQETQYF.